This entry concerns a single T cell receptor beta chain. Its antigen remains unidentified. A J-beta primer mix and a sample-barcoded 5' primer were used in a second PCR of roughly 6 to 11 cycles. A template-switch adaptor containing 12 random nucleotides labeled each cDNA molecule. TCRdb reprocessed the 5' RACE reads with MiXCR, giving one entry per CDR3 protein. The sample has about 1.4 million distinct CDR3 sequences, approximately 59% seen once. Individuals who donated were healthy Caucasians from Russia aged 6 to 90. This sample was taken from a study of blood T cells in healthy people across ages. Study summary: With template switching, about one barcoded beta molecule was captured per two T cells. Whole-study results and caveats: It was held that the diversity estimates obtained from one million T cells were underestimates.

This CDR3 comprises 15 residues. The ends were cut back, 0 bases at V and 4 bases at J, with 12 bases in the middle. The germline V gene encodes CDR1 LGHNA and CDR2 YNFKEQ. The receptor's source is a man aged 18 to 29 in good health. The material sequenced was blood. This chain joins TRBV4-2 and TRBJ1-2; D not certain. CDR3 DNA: TGTGCCAGCAGCCAAGACCTAGCAGGTAGCTATGGCTACACCTTC. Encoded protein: CASSQDLAGSYGYTF.